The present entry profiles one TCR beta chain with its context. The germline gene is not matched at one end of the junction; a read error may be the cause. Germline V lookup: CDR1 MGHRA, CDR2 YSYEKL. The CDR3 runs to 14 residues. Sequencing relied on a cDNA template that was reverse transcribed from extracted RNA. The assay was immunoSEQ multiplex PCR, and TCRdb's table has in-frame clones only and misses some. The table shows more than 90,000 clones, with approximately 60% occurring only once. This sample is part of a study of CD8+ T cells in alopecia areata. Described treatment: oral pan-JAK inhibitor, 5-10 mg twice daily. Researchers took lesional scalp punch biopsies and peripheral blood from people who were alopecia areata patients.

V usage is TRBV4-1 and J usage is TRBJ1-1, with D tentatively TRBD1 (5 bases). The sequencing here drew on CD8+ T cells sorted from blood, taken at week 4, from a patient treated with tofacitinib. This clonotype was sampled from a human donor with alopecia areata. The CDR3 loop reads CASSQVWGNAEAFF. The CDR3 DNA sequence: TGCGCCAGCAGCCAAGTTTGGGGGAACGCTGAAGCTTTCTTT.